This record covers a single TCR beta chain. Its antigen is unidentified. Treatment defined: approximately nine-day PBMC culture with coronavirus spike peptide pools or control peptides (ViraFEST assay). The data derive from a study of vaccination and CD4 T cells after COVID-19. At the level of the study: Convalescent donors: six male, four female; seven Caucasian, two Asian, one multiracial, two Hispanic. Cells were stimulated with overlapping spike peptides from SARS-CoV-2, HCoV-NL63, HCoV-OC43 and HCoV-229E.

The CDR3 is made up of 15 amino acids. The V gene lost 3 bases and the J gene lost 5 bases, with 15 bases spanning the gap. CDR1 and CDR2 (germline): KGHDR, SFDVKD. Cultured CD4+ T-cell DNA underwent Oncomine TCR Beta short-read sequencing. Using the QIAamp micro DNA kit, genomic DNA was extracted from the CD4+ T cells that had been cultured. MiXCR was run by TCRdb on the PCR reads, yielding one entry per CDR3 protein. Here the sample spans about 12,000 distinct CDR3 sequences, around 74% being singletons. This TCR derives from a human donor who received a COVID-19 vaccine. Sequencing used CD4+ T cells from blood, cultured in vitro, obtained after SARS-CoV-2 vaccination. V usage is TRBV24-1 and J usage is TRBJ2-5, with a possible D match to TRBD2 (5 bases). The CDR3 is CATSDTGRWEETQYF. CDR3 DNA: TGTGCCACCAGTGATACGGGCCGGTGGGAGGAGACCCAGTACTTC.